Shown below are 26 T cell receptor beta chains from a single sample sequenced in a study of beta chain features in type 1 diabetes. TCRB transcripts that were expressed got sequenced, as all of the isolated RNA had been reverse transcribed. This table comes from immunoSEQ multiplex PCR, and its TCRdb copy is limited to in-frame clones, with some not included. This sample has just over 600,000 clones, with about 14% found just once. The specimen sequenced was naive CD4+ T cells from blood. The receptors originated from a man between 18 and 29 years old in good health.

This clone was observed a handful of times. The chain links TRBV25-1 to TRBJ1-6; no firm D call. Trimming left V 3 bases short and J 0 bases short, with 9 bases between. The CDR3 has 16 residues. Germline CDR1 MGHDK, CDR2 SYGVNS. CDR3 coding DNA: TGTGCCAGCAGTGATCCTTATAGCTCCTATAATTCACCCCTCCACTTT. Its translation is CASSDPYSSYNSPLHF.

This clone showed up just a few times. The V call is TRBV11-3, the J call TRBJ2-3; D unresolved. The CDR3 runs to 13 residues. The V end lost 0 bases, the J end lost 6 bases, and 7 bases lay between the germline ends. Germline CDR1 and CDR2: SGHNT and YENEEA. CDR3 residues: CASSLEFGDTQYF. Here the CDR3 DNA reads TGTGCCAGCAGCTTAGAATTCGGGGATACGCAGTATTTT.

This clone was observed a handful of times. The chain carries TRBV28 and TRBJ2-7; D is unclear. Germline loops: CDR1 MDHEN, CDR2 SYDVKM. V was pared by 5 bases and J by 7 bases, with 21 bases between. The CDR3 loop spans 15 amino acids. CDR3 DNA: TGTGCCAGCAGTCTCGGACGGGCCGCCACTCCGGAGCAGTACTTC. Residues: CASSLGRAATPEQYF.

This rearrangement joins TRBV28 to TRBJ1-4; D gene ambiguous. Germline-derived CDR1 and CDR2 are MDHEN and SYDVKM. Between the trimmed V and J ends, which lost 2 bases and 7 bases, there was a span of 11 bases. The CDR3 consists of 14 residues. The CDR3 nucleotides are TGTGCCAGCAGTTTAGGACGGAGACTTGAAAAACTGTTTTTT. This codes for CASSLGRRLEKLFF.

The table lists this clone with a few counts. At the DNA level, this CDR3 is encoded by other sequences in the same sample as well. V is TRBV5-1 and J is TRBJ2-7; D perhaps matches TRBD1 (5 bases). The CDR3 runs 12 residues. Germline V gene data show CDR1 as SGHRS and CDR2 as YFSETQ. The V and J ends lost 2 bases and 4 bases respectively, with 7 bases between them. CDR3 region: CASSFQGYEQYF. The CDR3 region has the DNA TGCGCCAGCAGCTTTCAGGGATACGAGCAGTACTTC.

In this sample, this clone turned up a few times. The CDR3 coding sequence is TGTGCCAGTAGTATATTGGCAGGTGACGCGGGGACCCAGTACTTC. It yields the protein CASSILAGDAGTQYF. The J gene is TRBJ2-5, the V gene TRBV19, with a weak D call TRBD2 (5 bases). The CDR3 has 15 residues. Per germline, CDR1 LNHDA and CDR2 SQIVND (reference sequence). Trimming cost V 2 bases and J 7 bases, with 17 bases left between them.

This clone showed up just a few times. The J gene is TRBJ1-6, the V gene TRBV27; D remains unclear. The CDR3 loop spans 16 amino acids. Trimming removed 4 bases at V and 10 bases at J, with 20 bases between. Per the germline V gene, CDR1 is MNHEY and CDR2 is SMNVEV (reference sequence). As DNA, the CDR3 is TGTGCCAGCAGTTCCCCGGACGGGCTCCCTGGCTCACCCCTCCACTTT. This encodes CASSSPDGLPGSPLHF.

This clone was seen only once. This chain connects TRBV6-5 to TRBJ1-2; D is perhaps TRBD1 (6 bases). V was trimmed by 2 bases and J by 4 bases, leaving 17 bases between them. CDR1 MNHEY and CDR2 SVGAGI come from the germline V gene. The CDR3 loop spans 16 amino acids. In nucleotides, the CDR3 is TGTGCCAGCAGTTACGTTCGTTTGGGGGCCGTCTATGGCTACACCTTC. Translating it yields CASSYVRLGAVYGYTF.

The CDR3 reads CASSPRTSGGSGDTQYF. The CDR3 DNA is TGTGCCAGCAGCCCCCGGACTAGCGGGGGCAGTGGAGATACGCAGTATTTT. This chain connects TRBV9 to TRBJ2-3; 13 bases are shared with TRBD2. CDR1 and CDR2 (germline): SGDLS, YYNGEE. The CDR3 is made up of 17 amino acids. V was clipped by 4 bases and J by 5 bases; unmatched bases: 10.

The chain links TRBV6-6 to TRBJ2-7; 7 nucleotides align to TRBD1. The CDR3 has 16 residues. V lost 2 bases to trimming and J lost 8 bases; unmatched junction nucleotides: 15. Germline V lookup: CDR1 MNHNY, CDR2 SVGAGI (reference sequence). CDR3 region: CASSYPGTAIQSKQYF. The DNA for the CDR3 is TGTGCCAGCAGTTACCCGGGGACAGCGATCCAGAGCAAGCAGTACTTC.

The J gene is TRBJ2-7, the V gene TRBV2, with D unresolved. The germline V and J ends were trimmed by 6 bases and 0 bases, with 12 bases remaining between them. Germline-derived CDR1 and CDR2 are SNHLY and FYNNEI. The CDR3 has 14 amino acids. The CDR3 bases are TGTGCCAGCAGGGTGGAATACAGCTCCTACGAGCAGTACTTC. As protein: CASRVEYSSYEQYF.

The chain joins TRBV6-5 to TRBJ1-5; D uncertain. V lost 5 bases, J lost 2 bases, and 13 bases lay in between. Germline assignment: CDR1 MNHEY and CDR2 SVGAGI. The CDR3 runs to 15 residues. In DNA, the CDR3 is TGTGCCAGCAGTCAACGCCCCCTCGGCAATCAGCCCCAGCATTTT. Translated, it gives CASSQRPLGNQPQHF.

In its sample, this clone was seen a few times. J is TRBJ2-6 and V is TRBV11-2, with TRBD1 matching over 7 bases. Germline V lookup: CDR1 SGHAT, CDR2 FQNNGV. The CDR3 has 16 amino acids. V lost 5 bases and J lost 2; bases outside the gene matches: 6. The CDR3 nucleotides read TGTGCCAGCAGCAGTGACAGGGCCACTGGGGCCAACGTCCTGACTTTC. Translating gives CASSSDRATGANVLTF. The full variable domain, its missing parts supplied by reference TRBV11-2 and TRBJ2-6, is EAGVAQSPRYKIIEKRQSVAFWCNPISGHATLYWYQQILGQGPKLLIQFQNNGVVDDSQLPKDRFSAERLKGVDSTLKIQPAKLEDSAVYLCASSSDRATGANVLTFGAGSRLTVL.

This clone has just a few counts. The V and J genes are TRBV19 and TRBJ1-2; D may be TRBD1 (5 bases). The V gene's germline CDR1 is LNHDA and CDR2 SQIVND (reference sequence). The CDR3 runs to 12 residues. Trimming removed 11 bases at V and 2 bases at J, with 12 bases between. The CDR3 loop is CAGSDTNYGYTF. Here the CDR3 DNA reads TGTGCCGGCTCGGACACCAACTATGGCTACACCTTC. Drawing the rest from reference TRBV19 and TRBJ1-2, the complete variable domain is DGGITQSPKYLFRKEGQNVTLSCEQNLNHDAMYWYRQDPGQGLRLIYYSQIVNDFQKGDIAEGYSVSREKKESFPLTVTSAQKNPTAFYLCAGSDTNYGYTFGSGTRLTVV.

The J gene is TRBJ2-7, the V gene TRBV10-3; TRBD2 agrees at 11 bases. CDR1 and CDR2 (germline): ENHRY, SYGVKD. The trim removed 2 bases at V and 3 bases at J, leaving 6 bases unmatched. The CDR3 has 16 residues. CDR3 sequence (DNA): TGTGCCATCAGTGAGGGGGTAGCGGGAGGGGTCTACGAGCAGTACTTC. Translated: CAISEGVAGGVYEQYF.

This clone was seen more than once but under ten times. The CDR3 region is CASSVLGQNTEAFF. DNA of the CDR3: TGTGCCAGCAGCGTTTTGGGACAGAACACTGAAGCTTTCTTT. This chain connects TRBV9 to TRBJ1-1; D might be TRBD1 (6 bases). Germline V CDR1 and CDR2: SGDLS, YYNGEE. V dropped 2 bases and J dropped 1 base, with 9 bases sitting between them. There are 14 residues in the CDR3.

Only a few counts were recorded for this clone. CDR3 bases: TGTGCCATCAGTGAGTCGACTCCGGGCACTGAAGCTTTCTTT. The encoded protein is CAISESTPGTEAFF. The chain employs TRBV10-3 and TRBJ1-1, with unresolved D. The CDR3 spans 14 residues. Trimming left V 0 bases short and J 4 bases short, with 9 bases between. CDR1 and CDR2 from the germline V gene are ENHRY and SYGVKD.

The chain is built from TRBV14 and TRBJ2-1; 7 nucleotides agree with TRBD1. From germline, CDR1 is SGHDN and CDR2 FVKESK. The CDR3 runs 14 residues. The V and J ends lost 4 bases and 8 bases, in that order; junction bases with no gene match: 8. CDR3 in DNA: TGTGCCAGCAGCCCCTCAGGGGGAATCTATGAGCAGTTCTTC. It yields the protein CASSPSGGIYEQFF.

This clone was seen more than once but under ten times. This sequence joins TRBV9 and TRBJ1-1; D is unclear. V was clipped by 0 bases and J by 5 bases, with 11 bases between them. The V gene's germline CDR1 is SGDLS and CDR2 YYNGEE. The length of the CDR3 is 14 residues. The CDR3 loop reads CASSVASKGTEAFF. The DNA of the CDR3 is TGTGCCAGCAGCGTAGCGTCCAAAGGGACTGAAGCTTTCTTT.

The V and J genes are TRBV9 and TRBJ1-1; the D gene is possibly TRBD1 (6 bases). This CDR3 spans 14 amino acids. Germline values: CDR1 SGDLS, CDR2 YYNGEE. The V end lost 3 bases, the J end lost 1 base, and 10 bases lay between the germline ends. The CDR3 reads CASSATGRNTEAFF. The CDR3 nucleotides are TGTGCCAGCAGCGCTACAGGGCGGAACACTGAAGCTTTCTTT.

This clone came up a few times. The chain combines TRBV28 with TRBJ1-3; no definite D call. V lost 4 bases and J lost 1, with 8 bases in between. The CDR3 totals 14 residues. Looked up from germline, CDR1 is MDHEN and CDR2 is SYDVKM. In DNA, the CDR3 is TGTGCCAGCAGTTCAGAAGGGTCTGGAAACACCATATATTTT. Its translation: CASSSEGSGNTIYF.

The V call is TRBV30, the J call TRBJ2-3; a weak D match, TRBD2 (5 bases). CDR1 is GTSNPN, CDR2 SVGIG, per germline (reference sequence). The CDR3 is made up of 14 amino acids. Trimming removed 2 bases at V and 2 bases at J, with 11 bases between. CDR3 amino acids: CAWSSRRITDTQYF. In DNA, the CDR3 is TGTGCCTGGAGTTCCCGGAGGATCACAGATACGCAGTATTTT.

In this sample, this clone turned up a few times. The genes are TRBV7-9 and TRBJ2-5; 9 bases are a match to TRBD1. CDR1 and CDR2 from the germline V gene are SEHNR and FQNEAQ (reference sequence). V lost 4 bases, J lost 0 bases, and 3 bases stayed unmatched. The CDR3 contains 15 residues. The CDR3 sequence: CASSYDRGNQETQYF. Written as DNA, the CDR3 is TGTGCCAGCAGCTACGACAGGGGGAACCAAGAGACCCAGTACTTC.

This chain connects TRBV9 to TRBJ2-7; tentatively, D is TRBD2 (5 bases). The CDR3 runs to 16 residues. Germline V CDR1 and CDR2: SGDLS, YYNGEE. V lost 0 bases, J lost 7 bases, and 20 bases lay in between. The CDR3 sequence is CASSVGAGPLTGEQYF. For the CDR3, the DNA is TGTGCCAGCAGCGTAGGGGCAGGTCCCTTGACGGGAGAGCAGTACTTC.

The chain uses TRBV19 and TRBJ1-3, with D possibly TRBD1 on 6 matching bases. Germline CDR1 and CDR2: LNHDA and SQIVND (reference sequence). The CDR3 extends over 17 amino acids. The V gene lost 2 bases and the J gene lost 0 bases, with 14 bases spanning the gap. The DNA of the CDR3 is TGTGCCAGTAGTATACGGACAGTGGAGTCCTCTGGAAACACCATATATTTT. It yields the protein CASSIRTVESSGNTIYF.

The genes are TRBV10-3 and TRBJ1-4; 9 bases map to TRBD1. Germline trimming cut 4 bases from V and 6 bases from J; bases unmatched to any gene: 3. From germline, CDR1 is ENHRY and CDR2 SYGVKD. The CDR3 extends over 14 amino acids. The CDR3 bases are TGTGCCATCAGTGTGACAGGGGGAGATGAAAAACTGTTTTTT. It encodes CAISVTGGDEKLFF.